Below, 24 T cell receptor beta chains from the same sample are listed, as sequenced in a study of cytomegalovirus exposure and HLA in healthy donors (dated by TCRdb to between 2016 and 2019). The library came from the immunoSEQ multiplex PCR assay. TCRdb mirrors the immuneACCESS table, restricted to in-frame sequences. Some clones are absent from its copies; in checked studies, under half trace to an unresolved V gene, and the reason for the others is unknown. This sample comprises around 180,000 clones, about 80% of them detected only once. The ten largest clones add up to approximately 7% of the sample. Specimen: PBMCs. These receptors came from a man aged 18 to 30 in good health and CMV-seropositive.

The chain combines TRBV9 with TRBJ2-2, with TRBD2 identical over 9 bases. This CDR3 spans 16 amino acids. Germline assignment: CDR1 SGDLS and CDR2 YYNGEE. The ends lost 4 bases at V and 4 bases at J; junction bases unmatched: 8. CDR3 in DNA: TGTGCCAGCAGCCTAATTAGCGGGGGCACCACCGGGGAGCTGTTTTTT. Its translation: CASSLISGGTTGELFF.

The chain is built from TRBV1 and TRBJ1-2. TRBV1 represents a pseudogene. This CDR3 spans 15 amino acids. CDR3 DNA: TGCACCAGCAGCCAAGCCATCAGGAGGGACTATGGCTACACCTTC. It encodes CTSSQAIRRDYGYTF.

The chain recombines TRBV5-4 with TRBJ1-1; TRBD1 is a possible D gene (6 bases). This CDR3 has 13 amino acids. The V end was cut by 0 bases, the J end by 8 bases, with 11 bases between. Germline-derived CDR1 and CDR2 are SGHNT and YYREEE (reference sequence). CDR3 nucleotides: TGTGCCAGCAGCTTGGTTTCAGGGGAGGAAGCTTTCTTT. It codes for CASSLVSGEEAFF.

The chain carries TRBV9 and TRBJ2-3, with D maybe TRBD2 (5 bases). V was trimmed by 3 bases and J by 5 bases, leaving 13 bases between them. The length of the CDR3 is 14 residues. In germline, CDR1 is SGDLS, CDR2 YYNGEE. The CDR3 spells CASSAPRTGDTQYF. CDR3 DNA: TGTGCCAGCAGCGCGCCCAGGACTGGAGATACGCAGTATTTT. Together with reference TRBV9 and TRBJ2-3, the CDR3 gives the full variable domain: DSGVTQTPKHLITATGQRVTLRCSPRSGDLSVYWYQQSLDQGLQFLIQYYNGEERAKGNILERFSAQQFPDLHSELNLSSLELGDSALYFCASSAPRTGDTQYFGPGTRLTVL.

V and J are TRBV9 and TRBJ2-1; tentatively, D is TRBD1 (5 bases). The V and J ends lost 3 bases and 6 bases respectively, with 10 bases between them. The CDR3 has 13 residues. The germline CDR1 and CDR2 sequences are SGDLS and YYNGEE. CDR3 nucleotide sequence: TGTGCCAGCAGCGGACAGACCGTCAATGAGCAGTTCTTC. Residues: CASSGQTVNEQFF.

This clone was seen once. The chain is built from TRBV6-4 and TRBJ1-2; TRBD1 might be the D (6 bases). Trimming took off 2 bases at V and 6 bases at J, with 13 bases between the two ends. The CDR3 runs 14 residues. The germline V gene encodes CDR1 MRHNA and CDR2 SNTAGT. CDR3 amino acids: CASSDGQPRHGYTF. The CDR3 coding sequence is TGTGCCAGCAGTGACGGACAGCCCAGGCATGGCTACACCTTC.

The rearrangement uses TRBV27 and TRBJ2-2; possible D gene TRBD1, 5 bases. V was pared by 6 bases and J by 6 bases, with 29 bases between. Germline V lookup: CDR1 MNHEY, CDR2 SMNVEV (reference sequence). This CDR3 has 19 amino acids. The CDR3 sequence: CASSTALLRRRVRPGELFF. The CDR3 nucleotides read TGTGCCAGCAGCACCGCCTTACTACGTCGCAGGGTTAGACCCGGGGAGCTGTTTTTT.

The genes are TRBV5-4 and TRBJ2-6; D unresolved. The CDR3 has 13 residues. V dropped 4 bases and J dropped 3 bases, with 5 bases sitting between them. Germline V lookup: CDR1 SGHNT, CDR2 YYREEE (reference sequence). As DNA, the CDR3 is TGTGCCAGCAGCAATCGTGGGGCCAACGTCCTGACTTTC. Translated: CASSNRGANVLTF. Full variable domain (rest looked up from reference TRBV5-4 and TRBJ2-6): ETGVTQSPTHLIKTRGQQVTLRCSSQSGHNTVSWYQQALGQGPQFIFQYYREEENGRGNFPPRFSGLQFPNYSSELNVNALELDDSALYLCASSNRGANVLTFGAGSRLTVL.

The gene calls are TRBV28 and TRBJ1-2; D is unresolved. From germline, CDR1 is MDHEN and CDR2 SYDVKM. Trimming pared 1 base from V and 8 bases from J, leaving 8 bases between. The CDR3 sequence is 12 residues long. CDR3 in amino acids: CASSLYSAGYTF. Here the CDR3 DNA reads TGTGCCAGCAGTTTATATAGTGCGGGCTACACCTTC.

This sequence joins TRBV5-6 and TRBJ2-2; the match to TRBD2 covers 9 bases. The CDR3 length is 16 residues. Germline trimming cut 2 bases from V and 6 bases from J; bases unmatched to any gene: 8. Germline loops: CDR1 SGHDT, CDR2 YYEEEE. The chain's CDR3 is CASSFLAGEWAGELFF. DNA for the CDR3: TGTGCCAGCAGCTTCTTAGCGGGAGAGTGGGCCGGGGAGCTGTTTTTT.

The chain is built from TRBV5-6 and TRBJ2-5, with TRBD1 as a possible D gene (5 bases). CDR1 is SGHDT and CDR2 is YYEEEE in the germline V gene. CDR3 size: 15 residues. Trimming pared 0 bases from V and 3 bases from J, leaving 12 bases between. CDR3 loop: CASSLDVRQKETQYF. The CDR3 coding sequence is TGTGCCAGCAGCTTGGATGTCAGACAGAAAGAGACCCAGTACTTC. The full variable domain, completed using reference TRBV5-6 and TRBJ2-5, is DAGVTQSPTHLIKTRGQQVTLRCSPKSGHDTVSWYQQALGQGPQFIFQYYEEEERQRGNFPDRFSGHQFPNYSSELNVNALLLGDSALYLCASSLDVRQKETQYFGPGTRLLVL.

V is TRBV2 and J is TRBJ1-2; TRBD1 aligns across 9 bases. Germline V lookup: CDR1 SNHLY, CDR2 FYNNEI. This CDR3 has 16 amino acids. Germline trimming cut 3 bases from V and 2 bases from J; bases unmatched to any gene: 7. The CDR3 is CASSESRTGANYGYTF. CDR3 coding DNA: TGTGCCAGCAGTGAGAGCAGGACAGGGGCCAACTATGGCTACACCTTC.

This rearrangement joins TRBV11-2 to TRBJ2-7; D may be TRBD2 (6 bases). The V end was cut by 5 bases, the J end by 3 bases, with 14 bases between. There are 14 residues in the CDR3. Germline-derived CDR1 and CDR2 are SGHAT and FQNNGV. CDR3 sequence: CASSPGASDYEQYF. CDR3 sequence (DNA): TGTGCCAGCAGCCCCGGGGCTAGCGACTACGAGCAGTACTTC. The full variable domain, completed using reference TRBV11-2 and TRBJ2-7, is EAGVAQSPRYKIIEKRQSVAFWCNPISGHATLYWYQQILGQGPKLLIQFQNNGVVDDSQLPKDRFSAERLKGVDSTLKIQPAKLEDSAVYLCASSPGASDYEQYFGPGTRLTVT.

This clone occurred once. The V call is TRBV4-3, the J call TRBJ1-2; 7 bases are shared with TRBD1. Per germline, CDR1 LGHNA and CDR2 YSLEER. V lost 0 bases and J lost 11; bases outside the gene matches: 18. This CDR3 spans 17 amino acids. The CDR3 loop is CASSQDSAGTVLIEYTF. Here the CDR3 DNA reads TGCGCCAGCAGCCAAGACTCCGCCGGGACAGTGCTGATAGAATACACCTTC.

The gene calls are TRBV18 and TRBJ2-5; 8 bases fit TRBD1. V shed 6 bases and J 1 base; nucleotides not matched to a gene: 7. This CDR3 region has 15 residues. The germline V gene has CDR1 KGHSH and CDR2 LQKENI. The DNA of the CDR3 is TGTGCCAGCTCGCCAGAACAGGGGGGCCAAGAGACCCAGTACTTC. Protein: CASSPEQGGQETQYF.

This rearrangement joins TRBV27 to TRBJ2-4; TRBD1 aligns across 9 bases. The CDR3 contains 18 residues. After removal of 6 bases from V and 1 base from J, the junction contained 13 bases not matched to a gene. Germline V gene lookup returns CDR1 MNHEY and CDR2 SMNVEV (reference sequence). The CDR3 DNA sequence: TGTGCCAGCAGGGGTATACAGGGGGCAACTAGGGCCAAAAACATTCAGTACTTC. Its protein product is CASRGIQGATRAKNIQYF.

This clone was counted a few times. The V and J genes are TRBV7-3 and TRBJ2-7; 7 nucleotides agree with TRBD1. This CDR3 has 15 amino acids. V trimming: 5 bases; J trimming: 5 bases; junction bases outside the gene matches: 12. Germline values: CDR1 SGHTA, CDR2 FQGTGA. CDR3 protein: CASSPLGTANDEQYF. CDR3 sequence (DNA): TGTGCCAGCAGCCCCTTGGGGACAGCAAACGACGAGCAGTACTTC.

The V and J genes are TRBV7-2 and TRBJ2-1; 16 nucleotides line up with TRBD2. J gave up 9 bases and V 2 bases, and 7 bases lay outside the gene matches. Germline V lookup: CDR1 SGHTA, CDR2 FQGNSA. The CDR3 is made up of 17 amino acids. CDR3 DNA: TGTGCCAGCAGCTTACCCGGGACTAGCGGGAGGGCCGCTGAGCAGTTCTTC. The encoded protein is CASSLPGTSGRAAEQFF.

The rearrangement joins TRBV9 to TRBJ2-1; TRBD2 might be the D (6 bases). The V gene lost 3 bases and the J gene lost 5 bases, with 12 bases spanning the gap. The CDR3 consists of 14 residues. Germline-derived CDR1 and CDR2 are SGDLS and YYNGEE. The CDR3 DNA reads TGTGCCAGCAGCGCAGGACTAATCGACAATGAGCAGTTCTTC. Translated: CASSAGLIDNEQFF.

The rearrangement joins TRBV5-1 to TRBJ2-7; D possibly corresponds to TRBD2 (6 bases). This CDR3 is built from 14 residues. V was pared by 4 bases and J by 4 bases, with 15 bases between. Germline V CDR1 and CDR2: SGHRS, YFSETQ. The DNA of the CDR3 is TGCGCCAGCAGCCAGCCGGGACTGAGTTACGAGCAGTACTTC. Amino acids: CASSQPGLSYEQYF.

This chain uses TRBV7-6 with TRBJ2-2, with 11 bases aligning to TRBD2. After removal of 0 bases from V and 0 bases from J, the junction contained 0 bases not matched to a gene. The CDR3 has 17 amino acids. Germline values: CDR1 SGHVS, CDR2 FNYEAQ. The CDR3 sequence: CASSLATSGTNTGELFF. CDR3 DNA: TGTGCCAGCAGCTTAGCGACTAGCGGGACGAACACCGGGGAGCTGTTTTTT.

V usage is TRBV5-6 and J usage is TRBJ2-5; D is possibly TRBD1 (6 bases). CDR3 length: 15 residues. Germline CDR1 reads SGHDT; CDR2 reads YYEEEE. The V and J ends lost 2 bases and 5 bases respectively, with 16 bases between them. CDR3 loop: CASSLQGRGSETQYF. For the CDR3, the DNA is TGTGCCAGCAGCTTACAGGGAAGGGGCTCCGAGACCCAGTACTTC.

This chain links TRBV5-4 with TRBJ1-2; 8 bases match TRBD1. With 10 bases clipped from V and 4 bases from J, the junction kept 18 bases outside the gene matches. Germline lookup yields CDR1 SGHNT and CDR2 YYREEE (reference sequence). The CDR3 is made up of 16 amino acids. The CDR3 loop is CALRPLDRGRGYGYTF. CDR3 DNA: TGTGCCCTTCGGCCCCTCGACAGGGGCCGGGGCTATGGCTACACCTTC.

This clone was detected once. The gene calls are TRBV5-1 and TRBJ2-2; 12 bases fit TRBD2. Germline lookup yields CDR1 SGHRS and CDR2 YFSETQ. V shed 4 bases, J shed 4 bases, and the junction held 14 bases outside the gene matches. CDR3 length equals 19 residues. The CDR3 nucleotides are TGCGCCAGCAGCCCTGATCAATCGCGACTAGCGGGGGTCACCGGGGAGCTGTTTTTT. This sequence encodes CASSPDQSRLAGVTGELFF.